Sequencing of this TCR beta chain was carried out in a study of T cell repertoires in cytomegalovirus infection. For the study at large: It was the public TCR beta signatures that indicated both CMV infection and matching HLA type.

This clonotype has at least ten counts. Its antigen is not known. CDR3 length equals 14 residues. Germline CDR1 is MDHEN and CDR2 is SYDVKM. V shed 4 bases and J shed 3 bases, with 13 bases lying between them. Findings of the study overall: Using cumulative public TCR beta family frequency, the authors identified those who carried CMV together with the relevant HLA. In two of eight donors, the top clonotype was HLA-C-restricted CMV-specific.

TCRdb re-analysed the reads in MiXCR, keeping a single row per CDR3 protein. The sample yields approximately 140,000 distinct CDR3 sequences, 8.8% seen once. Sample: PBMCs. The rearrangement uses TRBV28 and TRBJ2-7, with D perhaps TRBD1 (6 bases). This TCR was sampled from a human donor in good health (CMV status not recorded). Some clones in this sample may be carry-over from other donors' samples. CDR3 loop: CASSSLRGHYEQYF. CDR3 bases: TGTGCCAGCAGTTCCCTCAGGGGACACTACGAGCAGTACTTC.